This T cell receptor beta chain was profiled in a study of cytomegalovirus exposure and HLA in healthy donors. Regarding the study as a whole: Cytomegalovirus association was listed for roughly 160 TCR beta chains. Of the V segments, some could not be distinguished, including TRBV6-2 and TRBV6-3, and were excluded. Rare TCR sequences predominated, though certain public TCRs were found in many donors. The authors later found TCR association rates varying by HLA locus, with DRB1 most and HLA-C fewest.

The PCR was carried out with 60 Vbeta primers and 13 Jbeta primers. Method: immunoSEQ multiplex PCR; TCRdb's copy keeps in-frame clones and lacks some. The sample holds around 150,000 clones; approximately 80% are singletons and the top ten take approximately 6.8%. Comments on this clone: The target antigen is unknown.

The CDR3 is made up of 20 amino acids. The J segment lost 0 bases and the V segment lost 3 bases, leaving 17 bases of the junction unmatched. Germline CDR1 LNHDA, CDR2 SQIVND (reference sequence). The chain employs TRBV19 and TRBJ2-1; 7 positions match TRBD1. This sequence was found in a male donor in good health and CMV-seropositive. The sequencing input was PBMCs. CDR3 protein: CASSIAQSLTTGISYNEQFF. CDR3 coding DNA: TGTGCCAGTAGTATCGCGCAAAGCTTGACGACAGGGATCTCCTACAATGAGCAGTTCTTC.